This record concerns one T cell receptor beta chain sequence. Within the sample, other DNA sequences also encode this same CDR3. The sample belongs to a study of blood T cell repertoires in COVID-19. Across the whole study: The samples span acute and convalescent COVID-19 from the United States, Italy and Spain. T cells, B-cell-depleted T cells, or PBMCs provided the cDNA or gDNA that served as material.

The CDR3 is 14 residues long. Germline lookup yields CDR1 GTSNPN and CDR2 SVGIG (reference sequence). J gave up 2 bases and V 1 base, and 3 bases lay outside the gene matches. The authors' processing: From reference gene primer amplification, estimates of nucleated cell counts were derived. The protocol was immunoSEQ multiplex PCR, while the TCRdb copy is restricted to in-frame clones and leaves out a portion. That table furnishes V, J and clone size, whereas the DNA furnished D and trimming. Of approximately 100,000 clones in the sample, around nine tenths were seen once. The chain is built from TRBV30 and TRBJ2-7; 9 bases map to TRBD2. The sample taken for sequencing was peripheral blood. The sequence came from a man between 65 and 85 years old with acute or convalescent COVID-19. CDR3 residues: CAWSARLAAYEQYF. The CDR3 region has the DNA TGTGCCTGGAGTGCCAGACTAGCGGCCTACGAGCAGTACTTC.